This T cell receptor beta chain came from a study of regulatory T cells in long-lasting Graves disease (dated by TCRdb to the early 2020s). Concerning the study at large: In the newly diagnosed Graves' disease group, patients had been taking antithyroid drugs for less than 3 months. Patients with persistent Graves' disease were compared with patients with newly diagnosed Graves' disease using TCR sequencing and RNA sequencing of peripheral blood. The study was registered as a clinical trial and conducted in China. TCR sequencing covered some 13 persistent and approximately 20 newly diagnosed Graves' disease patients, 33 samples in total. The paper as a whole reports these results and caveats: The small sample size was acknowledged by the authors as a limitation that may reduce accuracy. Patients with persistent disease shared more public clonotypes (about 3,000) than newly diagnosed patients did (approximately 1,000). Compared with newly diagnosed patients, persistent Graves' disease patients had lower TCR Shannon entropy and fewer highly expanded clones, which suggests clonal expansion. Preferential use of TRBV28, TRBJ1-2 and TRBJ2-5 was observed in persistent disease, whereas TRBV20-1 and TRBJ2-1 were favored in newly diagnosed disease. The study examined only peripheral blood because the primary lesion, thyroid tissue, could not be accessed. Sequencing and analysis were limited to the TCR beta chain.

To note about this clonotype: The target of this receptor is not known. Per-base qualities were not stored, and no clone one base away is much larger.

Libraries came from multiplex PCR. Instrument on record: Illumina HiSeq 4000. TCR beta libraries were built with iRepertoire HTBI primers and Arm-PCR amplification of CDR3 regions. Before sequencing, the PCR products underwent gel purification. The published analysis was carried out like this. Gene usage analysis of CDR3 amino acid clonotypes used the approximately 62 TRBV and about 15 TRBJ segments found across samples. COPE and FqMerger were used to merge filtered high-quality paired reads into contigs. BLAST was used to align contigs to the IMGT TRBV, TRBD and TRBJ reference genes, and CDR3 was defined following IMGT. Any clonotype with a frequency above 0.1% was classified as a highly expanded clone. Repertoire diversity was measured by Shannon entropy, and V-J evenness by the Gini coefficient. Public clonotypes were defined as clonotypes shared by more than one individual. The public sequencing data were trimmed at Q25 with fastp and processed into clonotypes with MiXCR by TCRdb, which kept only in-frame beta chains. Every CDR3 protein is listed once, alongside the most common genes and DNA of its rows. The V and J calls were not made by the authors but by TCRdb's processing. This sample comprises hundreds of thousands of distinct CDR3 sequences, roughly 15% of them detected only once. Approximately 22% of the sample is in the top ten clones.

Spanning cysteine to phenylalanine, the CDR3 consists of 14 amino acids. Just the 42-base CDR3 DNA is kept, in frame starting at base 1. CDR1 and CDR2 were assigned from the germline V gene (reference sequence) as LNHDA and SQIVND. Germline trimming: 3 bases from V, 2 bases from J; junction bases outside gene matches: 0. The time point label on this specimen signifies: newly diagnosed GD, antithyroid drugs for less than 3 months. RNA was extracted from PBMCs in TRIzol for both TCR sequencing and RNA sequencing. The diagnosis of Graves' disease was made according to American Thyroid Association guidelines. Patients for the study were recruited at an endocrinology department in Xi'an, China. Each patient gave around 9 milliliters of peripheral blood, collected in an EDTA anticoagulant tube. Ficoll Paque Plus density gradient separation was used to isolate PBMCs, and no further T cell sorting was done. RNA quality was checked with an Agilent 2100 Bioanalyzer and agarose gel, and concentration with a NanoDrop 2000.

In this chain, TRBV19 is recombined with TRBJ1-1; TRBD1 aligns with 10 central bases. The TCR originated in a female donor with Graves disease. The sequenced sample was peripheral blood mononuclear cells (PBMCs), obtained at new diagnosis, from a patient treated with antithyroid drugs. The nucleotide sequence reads TGTGCCAGTAGTATGACAGGGGGCAACACTGAAGCTTTCTTT. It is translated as CASSMTGGNTEAFF.